This T cell receptor beta chain was found in a study of TIL therapy for anti-PD-1-resistant metastatic lung cancer. The ends were cut back, 4 bases at V and 3 bases at J, with 13 bases in the middle. Germline lookup yields CDR1 SNHLY and CDR2 FYNNEI. This CDR3 comprises 15 residues. Time point here: pre-treatment sample, taken before nivolumab and TIL therapy. This was the immunoSEQ v3 assay. Clones were sequenced by immunoSEQ multiplex PCR, and TCRdb holds only the in-frame ones, with some missing. Here the sample spans tens of thousands of clones, 65% to 80% being singletons. The TCR was taken from a man aged 65-85 years with non-small cell lung cancer. The sequences come from blood, collected at baseline. The chain carries TRBV2 and TRBJ1-5; no clear D gene. Here the CDR3 DNA reads TGTGCCAGCAGTGTATTACAGAATAACAATCAGCCCCAGCATTTT. Its translation is CASSVLQNNNQPQHF.